This T cell receptor beta chain was identified in a study of T cells after yellow fever vaccination. Study results and caveats: Although most clonotypes did not, a small share appeared in both CD4 and CD8 compartments. A large majority of primary-vaccination clones showed up again after the booster (approximately 95% CD4, almost 90% CD8). The secondary response was weaker but peaked faster, day 5 versus 15.

For TCR, cDNA came from 5'RACE template switching, which added a universal primer site and UMIs. TCRdb reprocessed the 5' RACE reads via MiXCR and lists one record per CDR3 protein. Among over 150,000 distinct CDR3 sequences, approximately 6.2% were seen once, and the ten largest hold less than 3%. Concerning this clonotype: Its target is not known.

After removal of 4 bases from V and 4 bases from J, the junction contained 5 bases not matched to a gene. The CDR3 has 15 amino acids. Germline lookup yields CDR1 SGHRS and CDR2 YFSETQ. This TCR came from a man younger than 35 who received the YFV17D yellow fever vaccine. Sequenced here: CD4+ T cells sorted from PBMCs, sampled on the day of the first yellow fever vaccination. V usage is TRBV5-1 and J usage is TRBJ2-3, with 11 bases fitting TRBD2. As DNA, the CDR3 is TGCGCCAGCAGCGTAGCGGGGGGGCGACCAGATACGCAGTATTTT. Protein product: CASSVAGGRPDTQYF.